These T cell receptor beta chains were read from a single sample in a study of OX40 agonist ivuxolimab in advanced cancers. Here immunoSEQ multiplex PCR was the method, and the copy in TCRdb shows in-frame clones only, minus some. The sample includes more than 60,000 clones, about 90% of them seen just once. Sequenced material: CD4+ or CD8+ T cells sorted from blood, taken in a trial of the OX40 agonist ivuxolimab. All receptors come from an adult with an advanced solid tumor such as melanoma, head and neck, liver or kidney cancer. Both conserved end residues are part of each CDR3. Fields, in order: J gene, V gene, CDR3 protein.

TRBJ2-1	TRBV7-3	CASSLAGGPNEQFF
TRBJ2-3	TRBV19	CASTPTQVSGSLGTTDTQYF
TRBJ2-7	TRBV27	CASGSGTDKTYEQYF
TRBJ2-7	TRBV30	CAWSRGPSSYEQYF
TRBJ2-1	TRBV25-1	CASRTGQEAYNEQFF
TRBJ2-7	TRBV5-6	CASRRTGEHYEQYF
TRBJ1-1	TRBV18	CASSPRTGGTEAFF
TRBJ1-2	TRBV2	CASNRPGQQYGYTF
TRBJ2-3	TRBV18	CASSLPGLAGGTDTQYF
TRBJ1-1	TRBV25-1	CASNRQGEAFF